This T cell receptor (beta chain) was captured in a study of T cell changes during pregnancy in multiple sclerosis. Using immunoSEQ multiplex PCR, the repertoire was profiled, and TCRdb retains in-frame clones only, with some absent. Among 80,000 to 130,000 clones, 90% to 95% were seen once, and the ten largest hold roughly 1%. Per the germline V gene, CDR1 is SGHAT and CDR2 is FQNNGV. Deletions cut 2 bases from V and 2 bases from J, with 3 bases between. The CDR3 has 12 amino acids. The material sequenced was peripheral blood, taken before pregnancy. The gene calls are TRBV11-2 and TRBJ1-1; D unresolved. This TCR derives from a female donor with multiple sclerosis, enrolled in a pregnancy study. The CDR3 spells CASSLSNTEAFF. The CDR3 nucleotides read TGTGCCAGCAGCTTATCAAACACTGAAGCTTTCTTT.